Sequencing of this T cell receptor beta chain was carried out in a study of cytomegalovirus exposure and HLA in healthy donors. Whole-study findings and limits: CMV serostatus alone was available as immune exposure information. Researchers catalogued 150 or so TCR beta chains as cytomegalovirus-associated. In a later analysis, TCR beta V- and J-gene trimming was associated with a missense DCLRE1C variant. Differences between HLA loci emerged in a later analysis of TCR association rates, with DRB1 most and HLA-C fewest.

About this clone: Its antigen is not identified.

Both 60 Vbeta primers and 13 Jbeta primers went into the PCR. Clones were sequenced by immunoSEQ multiplex PCR, and TCRdb holds only the in-frame ones, with some missing. The table lists about 200,000 clones, approximately 82% of them singletons, with 0.63% in the top ten. Germline-derived CDR1 and CDR2 are MNHEY and SMNVEV (reference sequence). CDR3 size: 14 residues. The junction had 8 bases not matched to a gene; V was cut back by 6 bases and J by 4 bases. The chain joins TRBV27 to TRBJ2-7; 8 bases agree with TRBD1. Sequences were obtained from PBMCs. The source is a man younger than 35 in good health and CMV-seronegative. CDR3 DNA: TGTGCCAGCAGCCGAGACAGGGGAAGGTACGAGCAGTACTTC. Translated, it gives CASSRDRGRYEQYF.